Detailed here is one T cell receptor (beta chain). This sample is drawn from a study of T cell changes during pregnancy in multiple sclerosis. This CDR3 region has 15 residues. Germline V gene lookup returns CDR1 SGHTA and CDR2 FQGNSA. V lost 0 bases and J lost 10; bases outside the gene matches: 8. Sequenced by immunoSEQ multiplex PCR; TCRdb stores in-frame clones only, minus some. The sample yields about 40,000 clones, approximately 94% seen once. The material sequenced was peripheral blood, taken in the third trimester of pregnancy. The chain couples TRBV7-2 to TRBJ1-4; 7 bases agree with TRBD1. The receptor was derived from a female donor with multiple sclerosis, enrolled in a pregnancy study. For the CDR3, the DNA is TGTGCCAGCAGCTTAGCCGGCAGGGACAGTTCAAAACTGTTTTTT. This translates into CASSLAGRDSSKLFF.